Listed below are T cell receptor beta chains from one sample, sequenced in a study of T cell repertoires in cytomegalovirus infection. MiXCR, applied by TCRdb to the reads, yields one record per CDR3 protein. Among around 740,000 distinct CDR3 sequences, less than 40% were seen once, and the ten largest hold around 2.8%. Sequenced: PBMCs. The receptors originated from a human donor in good health (CMV status not recorded). Some clones in this sample may be carry-over from other donors' samples. Both conserved end residues are part of each CDR3.

j_gene | len | v_gene | CDR3aa
TRBJ2-3 | 16 | TRBV4-1 | CASSQTFGDHLDTQYF
TRBJ1-5 | 15 | TRBV28 | CASRRPSVSNQPQHF
TRBJ2-1 | 14 | TRBV9 | CASSVKLVYNEQFF
TRBJ2-3 | 14 | TRBV6-5 | CASKSLRSTDTQYF
TRBJ2-1 | 16 | TRBV7-8 | CASSLVFIGQGNEQFF
TRBJ1-1 | 14 | TRBV7-2 | CASSKAGGQRGAFF
TRBJ1-1 | 20 | TRBV7-2 | CASSLGYHSGTPIWDTEAFF
TRBJ1-1 | 13 | TRBV2 | CASRVGGDTEAFF
TRBJ1-2 | 13 | TRBV6-6 | CASSYGEGYGYTF
TRBJ2-5 | 11 | TRBV6-1 | CASSSAETQYF
TRBJ2-3 | 13 | TRBV20-1 | CSPVVSHTDTQYF
TRBJ2-7 | 12 | TRBV20-1 | CSARQISYEQYF
TRBJ2-1 | 13 | TRBV7-9 | CASSLMTDNEQFF
TRBJ2-7 | 15 | TRBV28 | CASSFLVAFPYEQYF
TRBJ2-5 | 15 | TRBV7-2 | CASSPRTSGQETQYF
TRBJ1-1 | 16 | TRBV7-9 | CASSLEQGVKDTEAFF
TRBJ2-3 | 12 | TRBV7-2 | CASSFGLDTQYF
TRBJ1-2 | 15 | TRBV5-1 | CASSDPGQTRYGYTF
TRBJ2-2 | 15 | TRBV7-2 | CASSFWRTNTGELFF
TRBJ2-7 | 15 | TRBV7-6 | CASSLRGGGIYEQYF
TRBJ2-6 | 14 | TRBV11-2 | CASSFANGANVLTF
TRBJ2-5 | 18 | TRBV7-8 | CASSGRGLAGEVPETQYF
TRBJ1-3 | 15 | TRBV5-6 | CASSLRWDTTNTIYF
TRBJ1-1 | 15 | TRBV5-6 | CASSLVVGGDTEAFF
TRBJ1-4 | 15 | TRBV5-5 | CASSPFGQGGEKLFF
TRBJ2-5 | 15 | TRBV3-1 | CASGTTSGRLETQYF
TRBJ2-7 | 14 | TRBV12-3/TRBV12-4 | CASSIAGRPYEQYF
TRBJ1-5 | 15 | TRBV20-1 | CSAPPGTESNQPQHF
TRBJ2-1 | 15 | TRBV7-7 | CASSLALAENDEQFF
TRBJ1-1 | 13 | TRBV11-3 | CASSLYGEDEAFF
TRBJ2-5 | 15 | TRBV7-8 | CASSLLDRVKQTQYF
TRBJ2-3 | 14 | TRBV28 | CASSDRGNTDTQYF
TRBJ2-1 | 13 | TRBV24-1 | CATSDLQGDEQFF
TRBJ1-4 | 15 | TRBV19 | CASSNRRTENEKLFF
TRBJ2-1 | 14 | TRBV4-1 | CASSQEAGVGEQFF
TRBJ1-6 | 13 | TRBV20-1 | CSAIRDSNSPLHF
TRBJ2-1 | 14 | TRBV2 | CASNGGGRLNEQFF
TRBJ1-1 | 13 | TRBV12-3/TRBV12-4 | CASSSAGDTEAFF